A single sample is the source of the 22 T cell receptor beta chains below, sequenced in a study of T cell responses to AZD1222 COVID-19 vaccine (dated by TCRdb to about 2021). This sample's time point label indicates: baseline before first vaccination. The method was the immunoSEQ multiplex PCR assay. TCRdb's version of the immuneACCESS table is confined to in-frame rearrangements and falls short of the full clone set. An unresolved V gene accounts for under half of the shortfall where checked; the remainder is of unknown origin. This sample comprises 95,000 to 150,000 clones, 70% to 90% of them detected only once. The ten largest clonotypes hold just under 9.5% of the sample. The sample was peripheral blood, taken on day 0 of AZD1222 vaccination. All receptors come from an adult in good health.

This clone has just one count. This rearrangement joins TRBV4-2 to TRBJ1-3; D remains unclear. The ends were cut back, 0 bases at V and 7 bases at J, with 4 bases in the middle. CDR3 length: 12 residues. CDR1 is LGHNA, CDR2 YNFKEQ, per germline. The DNA of the CDR3 is TGTGCCAGCAGCCAAGATGGGAACACCATATATTTT. Its translation is CASSQDGNTIYF.

This chain joins TRBV5-1 and TRBJ2-7, with 8 bases identical to TRBD1. CDR3 size: 14 residues. With 0 bases clipped from V and 4 bases from J, the junction kept 3 bases outside the gene matches. The V gene's germline CDR1 is SGHRS and CDR2 YFSETQ. The CDR3 spells CASSLGDRTYEQYF. DNA for the CDR3: TGCGCCAGCAGCTTGGGGGACAGGACTTACGAGCAGTACTTC. Looking up the rest from reference TRBV5-1 and TRBJ2-7 gives the full variable domain: KAGVTQTPRYLIKTRGQQVTLSCSPISGHRSVSWYQQTPGQGLQFLFEYFSETQRNKGNFPGRFSGRQFSNSRSEMNVSTLELGDSALYLCASSLGDRTYEQYFGPGTRLTVT.

The chain couples TRBV4-1 to TRBJ2-1; unclear D gene. The germline V gene has CDR1 MGHRA and CDR2 YSYEKL. Trimming took off 4 bases at V and 8 bases at J, with 12 bases between the two ends. The CDR3 is made up of 13 amino acids. The DNA for the CDR3 is TGCGCCAGCAGCCCGGTCGGTCGGGATGAGCAGTTCTTC. Translated, it gives CASSPVGRDEQFF.

This sequence joins TRBV5-4 and TRBJ1-1, with a weak D call TRBD1 (5 bases). Trimming took off 1 base at V and 3 bases at J, with 13 bases between the two ends. Germline CDR1 is SGHNT and CDR2 is YYREEE (reference sequence). The length of the CDR3 is 15 residues. Written as DNA, the CDR3 is TGTGCCAGCAGCTTGTCCTGGGACTCGGACACTGAAGCTTTCTTT. Protein sequence: CASSLSWDSDTEAFF.

The chain couples TRBV18 to TRBJ1-6; D not certain. Germline CDR1 is KGHSH and CDR2 is LQKENI. The germline V and J ends were trimmed by 5 bases and 5 bases, with 10 bases remaining between them. This CDR3 region has 14 residues. This chain's CDR3 is CASSSLGDNSPLHF. CDR3 in DNA: TGTGCCAGCTCAAGTTTGGGTGATAATTCACCCCTCCACTTT.

V gene TRBV7-9 combines with J gene TRBJ1-2; 11 bases align to TRBD1. The V gene's germline CDR1 is SEHNR and CDR2 FQNEAQ (reference sequence). Germline trimming cut 1 base from V and 6 bases from J; bases unmatched to any gene: 13. The CDR3 is made up of 18 amino acids. The CDR3 nucleotides read TGTGCCAGCAGCTTAGTGTTATTGGGGGACAGGGGGTCGGATGGCTACACCTTC. This sequence encodes CASSLVLLGDRGSDGYTF.

This sequence joins TRBV2 and TRBJ2-3, with D unclear. Trimming stripped 4 bases from V and 6 bases from J, with 5 bases between. CDR3 length equals 11 residues. Per the germline V gene, CDR1 is SNHLY and CDR2 is FYNNEI. CDR3 sequence reads: CASSATDTQYF. The CDR3 nucleotides read TGTGCCAGCAGTGCTACCGATACGCAGTATTTT.

V gene TRBV3-1 (or the pseudogene TRBV3-2) combines with J gene TRBJ2-5; possibly TRBD2 for D (6 bases). Deletions cut 6 bases from V and 4 bases from J, with 15 bases between. Germline V gene data show CDR1 as LGHDT and CDR2 as YNNKEL (reference sequence). CDR3 length: 14 residues. CDR3 sequence: CASRGTSSAETQYF. As DNA, the CDR3 is TGTGCCAGCAGGGGGACTTCCTCCGCAGAGACCCAGTACTTC.

The rearrangement joins TRBV5-1 to TRBJ1-2; 9 bases agree with TRBD1. With V trimmed by 4 bases and J by 6 bases, 7 bases remained unmatched. The CDR3 spans 14 residues. Germline CDR1 and CDR2: SGHRS and YFSETQ. The DNA for the CDR3 is TGCGCCAGCAGCCTACAGGGGGCCCAGGATGGCTACACCTTC. This translates into CASSLQGAQDGYTF.

The chain couples TRBV28 to TRBJ1-1; unclear D gene. Germline assignment: CDR1 MDHEN and CDR2 SYDVKM. The CDR3 is 18 amino acids. Trimming took off 4 bases at V and 0 bases at J, with 21 bases between the two ends. CDR3 loop: CASSYTTNSVLVNTEAFF. The CDR3 bases are TGTGCCAGCAGTTATACGACAAACTCCGTATTGGTGAACACTGAAGCTTTCTTT.

This clone showed up just once. This chain joins TRBV3-1 (or the pseudogene TRBV3-2) and TRBJ1-6; no firm D call. CDR3 size: 16 residues. Germline CDR1 LGHDT, CDR2 YNNKEL (reference sequence). The ends were cut back, 0 bases at V and 5 bases at J, with 11 bases in the middle. CDR3 DNA: TGTGCCAGCAGCCAAGAGCCAGGACGGCATAATTCACCCCTCCACTTT. Translating it yields CASSQEPGRHNSPLHF.

This chain uses TRBV18 with TRBJ2-7; D remains unclear. Trimming left V 4 bases short and J 3 bases short, with 13 bases between. Germline V gene lookup returns CDR1 KGHSH and CDR2 LQKENI. The CDR3 loop spans 14 amino acids. For the CDR3, the DNA is TGTGCCAGCTCACTGAACAATGGGGACTACGAGCAGTACTTC. Its translation is CASSLNNGDYEQYF.

The chain links TRBV7-9 to TRBJ1-1; 7 positions match TRBD1. Germline CDR1 reads SEHNR; CDR2 reads FQNEAQ (reference sequence). The CDR3 length is 17 residues. V lost 1 base and J lost 5; bases outside the gene matches: 13. CDR3 nucleotides: TGTGCCAGCAGCTTAGTAATGAAGGGGGCAAAGAGGACTGAAGCTTTCTTT. It is translated as CASSLVMKGAKRTEAFF.

The rearrangement links TRBV20-1 to TRBJ2-3; D unresolved. The CDR3 consists of 11 residues. In germline, CDR1 is DFQATT, CDR2 SNEGSKA (reference sequence). Written as DNA, the CDR3 is TGCAGCCACGCTCGCGAAGATACGCAGTATTTT. It yields the protein CSHAREDTQYF.

The chain has TRBV3-1 (or the pseudogene TRBV3-2) and TRBJ1-2; TRBD1 matches at 8 bases. This CDR3 is 12 amino acids long. V trimming: 0 bases; J trimming: 12 bases; junction bases outside the gene matches: 3. The germline V gene encodes CDR1 LGHDT and CDR2 YNNKEL (reference sequence). CDR3 nucleotides: TGTGCCAGCAGCCAAGATAGACAGGGGAACACCTTC. Translation: CASSQDRQGNTF.

V and J are TRBV15 and TRBJ1-3; D is ambiguous. Trimming pared 5 bases from V and 4 bases from J, leaving 15 bases between. CDR1 and CDR2 (germline): LNHNV, YYDKDF (reference sequence). The CDR3 spans 15 residues. The CDR3 loop is CATSPTVGVGNTIYF. The CDR3 region has the DNA TGTGCCACCAGCCCCACGGTTGGTGTCGGAAACACCATATATTTT.

The count of this clone is one. This chain joins TRBV3-1 (or the pseudogene TRBV3-2) and TRBJ2-1, with unresolved D. CDR1 and CDR2 (germline): LGHDT, YNNKEL (reference sequence). The CDR3 consists of 12 residues. V lost 7 bases to trimming and J lost 4 bases, with 8 bases between them. In DNA form, the CDR3 reads TGTGCCAGCAATGGCCGGTACAATGAGCAGTTCTTC. Translated, it gives CASNGRYNEQFF.

The chain carries TRBV28 and TRBJ2-7, with D unclear. In germline, CDR1 is MDHEN, CDR2 SYDVKM. Trimming left V 5 bases short and J 3 bases short, with 11 bases between. This CDR3 is built from 13 residues. CDR3 coding DNA: TGTGCCAGCAGTGTCCGGTCCTACTACGAGCAGTACTTC. It translates to CASSVRSYYEQYF.

V is TRBV5-1 and J is TRBJ2-7, with D tentatively TRBD2 (6 bases). V shed 4 bases and J shed 6 bases, with 17 bases lying between them. CDR1 and CDR2 from the germline V gene are SGHRS and YFSETQ. This CDR3 spans 14 amino acids. The CDR3 region is CASSPTGGSVEQYF. The CDR3 DNA follows: TGCGCCAGCAGCCCGACCGGGGGTAGTGTCGAGCAGTACTTC. The full variable domain, rest sourced from reference TRBV5-1 and TRBJ2-7, is KAGVTQTPRYLIKTRGQQVTLSCSPISGHRSVSWYQQTPGQGLQFLFEYFSETQRNKGNFPGRFSGRQFSNSRSEMNVSTLELGDSALYLCASSPTGGSVEQYFGPGTRLTVT.

The chain is built from TRBV4-2 and TRBJ1-1; D might be TRBD1 (5 bases). Germline CDR1 LGHNA, CDR2 YNFKEQ. This CDR3 spans 16 amino acids. Trimming cost V 0 bases and J 4 bases, with 15 bases left between them. CDR3 coding DNA: TGTGCCAGCAGCCAAGATGGCACAGGCCTCGCCACTGAAGCTTTCTTT. Its protein is CASSQDGTGLATEAFF.

This clone has just one count. The rearrangement joins TRBV24-1 to TRBJ2-5; 9 bases are a match to TRBD2. Per germline, CDR1 KGHDR and CDR2 SFDVKD. The length of the CDR3 is 15 residues. Trimming took 4 bases from V and 3 from J; bases not matched to a gene: 5. The CDR3 DNA follows: TGTGCCACCAGTGAGTTGACTAGCGGCGAAGAGACCCAGTACTTC. Its protein is CATSELTSGEETQYF.

V and J are TRBV4-1 and TRBJ2-5; a weak D match, TRBD1 (5 bases). V dropped 3 bases and J dropped 1 base, with 15 bases sitting between them. CDR1 is MGHRA and CDR2 is YSYEKL in the germline V gene. CDR3 length: 16 amino acids. The CDR3 DNA reads as TGCGCCAGCAGCCACCTCCACCAGGGTCTCCAAGAGACCCAGTACTTC. This encodes CASSHLHQGLQETQYF.